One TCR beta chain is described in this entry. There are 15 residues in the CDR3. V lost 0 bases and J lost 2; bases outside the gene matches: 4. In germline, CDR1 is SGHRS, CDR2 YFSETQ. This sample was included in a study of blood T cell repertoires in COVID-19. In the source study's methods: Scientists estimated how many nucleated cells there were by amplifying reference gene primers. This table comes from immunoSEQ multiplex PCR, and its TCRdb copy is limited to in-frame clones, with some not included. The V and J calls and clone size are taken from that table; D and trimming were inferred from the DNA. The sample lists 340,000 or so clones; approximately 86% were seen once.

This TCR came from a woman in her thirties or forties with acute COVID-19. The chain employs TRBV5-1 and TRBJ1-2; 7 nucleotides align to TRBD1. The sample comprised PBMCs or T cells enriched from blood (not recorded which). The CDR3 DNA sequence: TGCGCCAGCAGCTTGGACGGGACAGACAACTATGGCTACACCTTC. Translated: CASSLDGTDNYGYTF.